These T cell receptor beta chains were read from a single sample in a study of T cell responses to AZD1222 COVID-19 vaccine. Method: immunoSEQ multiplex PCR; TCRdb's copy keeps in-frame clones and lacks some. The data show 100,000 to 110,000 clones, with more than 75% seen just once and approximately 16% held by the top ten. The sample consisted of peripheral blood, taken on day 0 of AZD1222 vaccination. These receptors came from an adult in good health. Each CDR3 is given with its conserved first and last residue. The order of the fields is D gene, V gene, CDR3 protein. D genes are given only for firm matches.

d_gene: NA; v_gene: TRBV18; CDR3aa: CASSPAGYEQYF
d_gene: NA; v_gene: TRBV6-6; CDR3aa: CAGTGLGELFF
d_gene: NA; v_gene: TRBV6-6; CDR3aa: CASRQGYGGYTF
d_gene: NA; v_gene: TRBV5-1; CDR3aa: CASSLGQPNSNQPQHF
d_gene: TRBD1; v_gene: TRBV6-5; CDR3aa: CASKDRGLGKNIQYF
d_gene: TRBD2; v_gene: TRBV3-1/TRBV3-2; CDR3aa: CASSHRTSGASTDTQYF
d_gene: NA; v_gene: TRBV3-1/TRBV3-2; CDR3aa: CASSHDGSSGNTIYF
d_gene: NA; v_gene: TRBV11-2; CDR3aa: CASSSNRGYNEQFF
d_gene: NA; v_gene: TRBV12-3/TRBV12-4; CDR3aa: CASSSRNTIYF
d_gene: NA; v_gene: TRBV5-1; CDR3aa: CASSLGGRNTQYF
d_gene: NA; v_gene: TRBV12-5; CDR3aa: CASGLTKASYNEQFF
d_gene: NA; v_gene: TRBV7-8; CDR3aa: CASSPRSSGYTF
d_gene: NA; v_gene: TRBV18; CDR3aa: CASSPQTGFGGNGYTF
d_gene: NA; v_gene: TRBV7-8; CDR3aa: CASSPKDPTQETQYF
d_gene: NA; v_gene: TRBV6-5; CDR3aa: CASRLEGVVKQYF
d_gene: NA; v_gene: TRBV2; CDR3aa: CASAGTLAGEQYF
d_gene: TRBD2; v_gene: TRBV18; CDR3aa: CASSPGTSGTGTDTQYF
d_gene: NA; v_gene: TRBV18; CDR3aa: CASSAGAGIGAFF
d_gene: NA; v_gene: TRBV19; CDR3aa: CASSTYGAPHPGGELFF
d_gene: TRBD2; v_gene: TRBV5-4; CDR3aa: CASSLRLAERETQYF
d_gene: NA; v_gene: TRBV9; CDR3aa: CASSVASGFTDTQYF
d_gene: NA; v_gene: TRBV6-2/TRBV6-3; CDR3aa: CASSSRHNQNYGYTF
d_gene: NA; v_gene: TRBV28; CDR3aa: CASITGGASSYNSPLHF
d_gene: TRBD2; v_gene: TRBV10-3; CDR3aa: CAISEGTSLPLEQYF
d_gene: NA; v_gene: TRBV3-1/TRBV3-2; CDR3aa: CASSSGTRTLSTTRQYF
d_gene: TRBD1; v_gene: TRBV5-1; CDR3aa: CASSLFGTAIEYGYTF
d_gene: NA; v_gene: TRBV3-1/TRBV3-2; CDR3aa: CASSTLSGFPEAFF
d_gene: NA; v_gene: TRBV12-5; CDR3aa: CASGLVQASGYTF
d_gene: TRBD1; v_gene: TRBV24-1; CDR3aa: CATSDSEGPGQGGNYGYTF
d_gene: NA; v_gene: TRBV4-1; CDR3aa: CASSLVTQNNYGYTF
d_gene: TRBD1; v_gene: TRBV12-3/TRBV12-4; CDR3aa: CASSPSGGGQAFF
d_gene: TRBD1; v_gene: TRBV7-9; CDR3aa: CASSLGRIGRGCTF
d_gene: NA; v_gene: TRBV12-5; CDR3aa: CASGLVPSSGTGELFF
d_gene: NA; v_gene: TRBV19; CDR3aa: CASSQAYGNEQFF
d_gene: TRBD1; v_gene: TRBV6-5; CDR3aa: CASRPPDRGHREAFF
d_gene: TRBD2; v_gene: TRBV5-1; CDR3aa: CASSLSGGSSTDTQYF
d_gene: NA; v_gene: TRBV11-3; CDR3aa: CASGPAKNIQYF
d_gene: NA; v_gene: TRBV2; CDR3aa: CASRTDSGANVLTF
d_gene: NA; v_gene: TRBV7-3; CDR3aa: CASSLTGPGWSTDTQYF
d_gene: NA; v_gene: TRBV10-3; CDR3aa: CAISGNNQPQHF
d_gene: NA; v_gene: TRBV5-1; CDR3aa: CASSLAGQGTDTQYF
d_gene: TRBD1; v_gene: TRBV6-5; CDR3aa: CASSSFGTGKKYGYTF
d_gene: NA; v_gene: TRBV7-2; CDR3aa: CASSLNWGTGELFF
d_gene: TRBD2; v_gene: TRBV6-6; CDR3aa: CASSSSGGTYEQYF
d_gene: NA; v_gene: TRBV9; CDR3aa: CASSNRDATEAFF
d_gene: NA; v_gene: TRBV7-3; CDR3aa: CASSPSGVRRAEAFF
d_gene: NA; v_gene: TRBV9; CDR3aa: CASSVRVAGNEQFF
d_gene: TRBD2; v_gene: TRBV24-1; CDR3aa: CATSDFLAGGRETQYF
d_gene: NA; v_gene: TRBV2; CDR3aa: CASTRATDRTSSSYNEQFF
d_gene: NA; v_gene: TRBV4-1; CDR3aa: CASSQVLGARRDQPQHF
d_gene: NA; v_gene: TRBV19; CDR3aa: CASSPTDEYGYTF
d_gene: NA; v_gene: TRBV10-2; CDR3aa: CASRSPDSSNYGYTF
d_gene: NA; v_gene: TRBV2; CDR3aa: CASNGPFSYNEQFF
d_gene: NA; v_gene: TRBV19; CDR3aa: CASSMLWQGDTEQFF
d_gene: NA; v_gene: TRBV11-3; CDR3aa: CASSSPYRVQTNEQFF
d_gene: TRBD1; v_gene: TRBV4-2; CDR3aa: CASRDRDRDFYGYTF
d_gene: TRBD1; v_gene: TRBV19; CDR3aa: CASGGQSNSPLHF